The present T cell receptor beta chain was sequenced within a study of shared clonotypes between healthy human individuals. Across the whole study: CD8 memory received one plate per donor, CD8 naive two, CD4 memory three and CD4 naive three. General study points: Sequencing depth was a factor that was expected to affect clonotype sharing among donors.

This clone was counted between two and nine times. Its antigen is undetermined. Trimming took off 3 bases at V and 8 bases at J, with 15 bases between the two ends. The germline V gene has CDR1 SGDLS and CDR2 YYNGEE. The CDR3 is 14 residues long. Generated by immunoSEQ multiplex PCR, the TCRdb table keeps only in-frame clones and is missing some. In the table there are over 850,000 clones, approximately 80% of which are singletons. V and J are TRBV9 and TRBJ2-4; perhaps D is TRBD1 or TRBD2 (5 bases each). The sample comprised memory CD4+ T cells from PBMCs. Subset denoted: CD45RA-negative fraction. The TCR originated in a man younger than 35 in good health. Some clones in this sample may be carry-over from other donors' samples. The CDR3 bases are TGTGCCAGCAGCGCAACTTGGGGGTTTGACATTCAGTACTTC. Translation: CASSATWGFDIQYF.